This entry concerns a single T cell receptor beta chain. Its antigen is undetermined. This sample was taken from a study of T cell responses to AZD1222 COVID-19 vaccine. Pooling covered second doses at about 4 or about 12 weeks. Study findings and constraints: There were mostly white British donors and more females than males, and clonal diversity was possibly underestimated. Sampling captured repertoires only after the peak T cell response. A reported finding is that nearly half of spike-specific TCRs target unmutated variant regions.

The germline gives CDR1 LNHDA, CDR2 SQIVND (reference sequence). Trimming removed 6 bases from V and 1 base from J, with 13 bases in between. CDR3 length: 15 residues. Produced via immunoSEQ multiplex PCR; TCRdb's table is partial and in-frame only. The profile shows roughly 70,000 clones, roughly 89% of them singletons. This clonotype originated in an adult who received the AZD1222 COVID-19 vaccine. The sequencing here drew on peripheral blood, taken 28 days after the second AZD1222 dose. The rearrangement links TRBV19 to TRBJ1-5; D is ambiguous. The CDR3 loop reads CASSPNGISNQPQHF. DNA of the CDR3: TGTGCCAGTAGCCCAAATGGCATAAGCAATCAGCCCCAGCATTTT.